Presented here are 12 T cell receptor beta chains from one specimen sequenced in a study of shared clonotypes between healthy human individuals. Naive CD8 cells lacked CD45RO and underwent positive selection for CCR7, leaving out terminally differentiated effector memory CD45RA+ cells. Produced via immunoSEQ multiplex PCR; TCRdb's table is partial and in-frame only. The data hold roughly 2 million clones, with about 94% observed a single time. Sequencing was performed on naive CD8+ T cells sorted from blood. These receptors originate from a man aged 18 to 29 in good health.

The chain employs TRBV7-2 and TRBJ2-5; weak D call: TRBD2 (6 bases). The CDR3 contains 15 residues. Looked up from germline, CDR1 is SGHTA and CDR2 is FQGNSA. V lost 1 base and J lost 2, with 11 bases in between. Here the CDR3 DNA reads TGTGCCAGCAGCTTAGGAGTTAGCGGACAAGAGACCCAGTACTTC. This translates into CASSLGVSGQETQYF.

The CDR3 DNA reads TGTGCCATCAAGGCGGCGGAAGTACGGGACAGGGGGAGTAACTATGGCTACACCTTC. As protein: CAIKAAEVRDRGSNYGYTF. The chain uses TRBV10-3 and TRBJ1-2; TRBD1 agrees at 11 bases. The junction had 17 bases not matched to a gene; V was cut back by 7 bases and J by 1 base. The CDR3 is made up of 19 amino acids. The germline V gene has CDR1 ENHRY and CDR2 SYGVKD.

Concerning this clone: Lacking the conserved final phenylalanine or tryptophan, this CDR3 likely reflects a read error. V and J are TRBV29-1 and TRBJ1-6, with 7 bases matching TRBD1. Germline assignment: CDR1 SQVTM and CDR2 ANQGSEA. This CDR3 region has 18 residues. Losses at the gene ends were 7 bases for V and 0 bases for J; bases not matched to a gene: 15. CDR3 sequence reads: CSGFVGTDPSSYNSPLHL. The CDR3 DNA is TGCAGCGGATTCGTGGGGACAGATCCTAGCTCCTATAATTCACCCCTCCACCTT.

This chain joins TRBV30 and TRBJ1-1, with D uncertain. Looked up from germline, CDR1 is GTSNPN and CDR2 is SVGIG (reference sequence). The CDR3 is made up of 11 amino acids. V was shortened by 4 bases and J by 3 bases, with 6 bases between the two germline ends. In nucleotides, the CDR3 is TGTGCCTGGAATTTCGACACTGAAGCTTTCTTT. Residues: CAWNFDTEAFF.

The J gene is TRBJ2-7, the V gene TRBV10-2; D possibly corresponds to TRBD1 (6 bases). The V gene's germline CDR1 is WSHSY and CDR2 SAAADI. The CDR3 is 13 amino acids. V gave up 7 bases and J gave up 5 bases, with 15 bases separating them. The DNA for the CDR3 is TGCGCCAGCAAAGGACAGAATCCTAACGAGCAGTACTTC. Amino acid sequence: CASKGQNPNEQYF.

On this clone: This specimen includes other DNA sequences encoding the same CDR3. The CDR3, as DNA: TGCGCCAGCAGCTTGGGACAGGGTCTCTACGAGCAGTACTTC. Translated: CASSLGQGLYEQYF. The chain couples TRBV5-1 to TRBJ2-7, with 7 nucleotides matching TRBD1. CDR1 and CDR2 from the germline V gene are SGHRS and YFSETQ. The length of the CDR3 is 14 residues. Trimming cost V 0 bases and J 3 bases; bases outside gene matches: 3.

Remarks on this clone: Other DNA sequences of this sample code for an identical CDR3. The rearrangement uses TRBV30 and TRBJ2-7; 7 nucleotides line up with TRBD1. Germline-derived CDR1 and CDR2 are GTSNPN and SVGIG (reference sequence). CDR3 size: 12 residues. Trimming cost V 4 bases and J 0 bases; bases outside gene matches: 0. The DNA of the CDR3 is TGTGCCTGGAACAGGGGCTCCTACGAGCAGTACTTC. Its protein product is CAWNRGSYEQYF.

The chain recombines TRBV7-9 with TRBJ2-1, with D perhaps matching TRBD2 (6 bases). The V end was cut by 2 bases, the J end by 6 bases, with 17 bases between. Germline V lookup: CDR1 SEHNR, CDR2 FQNEAQ (reference sequence). The CDR3 has 16 residues. The CDR3 bases are TGTGCCAGCAGCTTATCTAGGGGACTGTCGGGCAATGAGCAGTTCTTC. Encoded protein: CASSLSRGLSGNEQFF.

The gene calls are TRBV2 and TRBJ2-1, with a possible D match to TRBD2 (5 bases). The CDR3 length is 13 residues. Germline V CDR1 and CDR2: SNHLY, FYNNEI. V was pared by 7 bases and J by 10 bases, with 17 bases between. The DNA for the CDR3 is TGTGCCAGCATAGAGGACTGGTTGAGGGAGCAGTTCTTC. Translation: CASIEDWLREQFF.

The gene calls are TRBV7-9 and TRBJ1-4, with a tentative D call TRBD1 (6 bases). This CDR3 comprises 15 residues. CDR1 and CDR2 (germline): SEHNR, FQNEAQ (reference sequence). Trimming removed 5 bases from V and 4 bases from J, with 14 bases in between. CDR3 nucleotides: TGTGCCAGCAGCGCCAGGACAGAAGATAATGAAAAACTGTTTTTT. This translates into CASSARTEDNEKLFF.

The chain couples TRBV5-1 to TRBJ2-7; no reliable D call. Looked up from germline, CDR1 is SGHRS and CDR2 is YFSETQ. The CDR3 is 13 residues long. The V end lost 0 bases, the J end lost 5 bases, and 9 bases lay between the germline ends. Here the CDR3 reads CASSLAPVDEQYF. The CDR3 DNA reads TGCGCCAGCAGCTTGGCCCCAGTGGACGAGCAGTACTTC.

This clone was recorded a few times. The J gene is TRBJ1-2, the V gene TRBV11-2; 9 nucleotides match TRBD1. The ends lost 5 bases at V and 4 bases at J; junction bases unmatched: 8. The CDR3 covers 15 residues. Per the germline V gene, CDR1 is SGHAT and CDR2 is FQNNGV. Here the CDR3 reads CASSPPGQGPYGYTF. In DNA, the CDR3 is TGTGCCAGCAGCCCGCCGGGACAGGGCCCCTATGGCTACACCTTC.